The 3 T cell receptor beta chains below come from one sample, sequenced in a study of cytomegalovirus exposure and HLA in healthy donors. PCR employed 60 Vbeta and 13 Jbeta primers. Sequenced by immunoSEQ multiplex PCR; TCRdb stores in-frame clones only, minus some. This table lists some 110,000 clones. Source material: PBMCs. The receptor set was obtained from a man between 25 and 39 years old in good health and CMV-seronegative.

The CDR3 reads CASTSDKVPYSPLHF. CDR3 bases: TGTGCCAGCACGTCGGACAAGGTCCCCTATTCACCCCTCCACTTT. This sequence joins TRBV5-6 and TRBJ1-6, with a tentative D call TRBD1 (5 bases). There are 15 residues in the CDR3. Germline CDR1 reads SGHDT; CDR2 reads YYEEEE. Trimming stripped 6 bases from V and 8 bases from J, with 18 bases between.

The CDR3 protein is CASSERSSYEQYF. The CDR3 nucleotides read TGTGCCAGCAGTGAACGGAGCTCCTACGAGCAGTACTTC. V usage is TRBV2 and J usage is TRBJ2-5; D unclear. The DNA end is more similar to TRBJ2-7, so the J call may be wrong. This CDR3 has 13 amino acids. CDR1 is SNHLY and CDR2 is FYNNEI in the germline V gene.

This chain joins TRBV4-1 and TRBJ2-5; 7 positions match TRBD1. The CDR3 is made up of 14 amino acids. Germline values: CDR1 MGHRA, CDR2 YSYEKL. The trim removed 3 bases at V and 11 bases at J, leaving 12 bases unmatched. The CDR3 nucleotides read TGCGCCAGCAGCCACGGACAGGAGGCTACGCAGCAGTACTTC. This sequence encodes CASSHGQEATQQYF.